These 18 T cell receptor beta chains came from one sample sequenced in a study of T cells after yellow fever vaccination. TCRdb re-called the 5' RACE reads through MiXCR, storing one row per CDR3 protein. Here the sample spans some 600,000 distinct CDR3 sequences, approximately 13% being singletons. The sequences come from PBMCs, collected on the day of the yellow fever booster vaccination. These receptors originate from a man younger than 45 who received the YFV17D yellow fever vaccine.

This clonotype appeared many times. The CDR3 protein is CASRDNTDTQYF. CDR3 nucleotide sequence: TGTGCCAGCAGGGACAACACAGATACGCAGTATTTT. The chain carries TRBV2 and TRBJ2-3; perhaps TRBD1 as D (5 bases). CDR1 is SNHLY and CDR2 is FYNNEI in the germline V gene. The V end lost 6 bases, the J end lost 2 bases, and 6 bases lay between the germline ends. CDR3 size: 12 residues.

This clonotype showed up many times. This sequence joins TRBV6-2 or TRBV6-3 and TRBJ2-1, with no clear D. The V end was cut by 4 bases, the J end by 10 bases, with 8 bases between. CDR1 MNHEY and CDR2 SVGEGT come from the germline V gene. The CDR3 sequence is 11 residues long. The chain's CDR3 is CASSSRAEQFF. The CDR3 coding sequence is TGTGCCAGCAGTTCCCGGGCGGAGCAGTTCTTC.

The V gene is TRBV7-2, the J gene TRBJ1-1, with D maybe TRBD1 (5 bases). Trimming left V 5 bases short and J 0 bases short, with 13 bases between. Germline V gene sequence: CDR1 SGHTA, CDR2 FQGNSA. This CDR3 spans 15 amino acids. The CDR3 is CASSIGAGLNTEAFF. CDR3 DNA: TGTGCCAGCAGCATAGGTGCAGGGTTGAACACTGAAGCTTTCTTT.

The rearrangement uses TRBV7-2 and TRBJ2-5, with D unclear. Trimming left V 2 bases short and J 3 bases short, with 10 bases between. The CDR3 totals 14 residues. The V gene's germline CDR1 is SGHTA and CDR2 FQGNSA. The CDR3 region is CASSLLVTEETQYF. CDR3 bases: TGTGCCAGCAGCTTACTGGTGACGGAAGAGACCCAGTACTTC.

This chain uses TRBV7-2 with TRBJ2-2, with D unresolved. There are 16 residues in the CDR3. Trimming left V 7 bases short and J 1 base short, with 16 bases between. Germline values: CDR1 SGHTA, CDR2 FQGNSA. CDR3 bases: TGTGCCAGCACCCCTGATGGTAACAAGAACACCGGGGAGCTGTTTTTT. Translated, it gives CASTPDGNKNTGELFF.

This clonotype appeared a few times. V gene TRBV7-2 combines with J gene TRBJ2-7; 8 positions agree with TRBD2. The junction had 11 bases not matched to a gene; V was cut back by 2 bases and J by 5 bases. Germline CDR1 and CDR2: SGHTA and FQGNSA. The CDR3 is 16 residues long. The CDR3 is CASSLLPGGSKDEQYF. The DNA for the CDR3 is TGTGCCAGCAGCTTACTTCCGGGGGGGAGTAAGGACGAGCAGTACTTC.

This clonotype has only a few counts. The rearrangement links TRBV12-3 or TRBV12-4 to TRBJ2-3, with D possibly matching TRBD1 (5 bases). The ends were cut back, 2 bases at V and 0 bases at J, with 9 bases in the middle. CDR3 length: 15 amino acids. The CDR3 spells CASSLITGSTDTQYF. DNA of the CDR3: TGTGCCAGCAGTTTAATCACAGGTAGCACAGATACGCAGTATTTT.

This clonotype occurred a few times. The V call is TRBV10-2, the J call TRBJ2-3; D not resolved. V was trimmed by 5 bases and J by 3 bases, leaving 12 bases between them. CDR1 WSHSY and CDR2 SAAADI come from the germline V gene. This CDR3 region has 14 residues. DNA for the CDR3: TGCGCCAGCAGTCGGACGGAACGTACAGATACGCAGTATTTT. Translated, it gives CASSRTERTDTQYF.

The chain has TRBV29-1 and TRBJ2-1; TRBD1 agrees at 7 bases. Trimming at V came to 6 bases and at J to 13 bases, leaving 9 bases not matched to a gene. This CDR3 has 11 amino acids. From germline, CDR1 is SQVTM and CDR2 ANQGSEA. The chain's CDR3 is CSVRGNGKQFF. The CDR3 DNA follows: TGCAGCGTCAGGGGGAATGGTAAACAGTTCTTC.

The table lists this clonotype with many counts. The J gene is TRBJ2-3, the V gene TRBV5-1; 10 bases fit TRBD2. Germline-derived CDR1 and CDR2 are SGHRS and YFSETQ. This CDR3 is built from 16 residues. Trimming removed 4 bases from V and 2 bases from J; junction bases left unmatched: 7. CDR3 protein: CASSTSAGGHTDTQYF. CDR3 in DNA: TGCGCCAGCAGCACCTCAGCGGGAGGGCACACAGATACGCAGTATTTT. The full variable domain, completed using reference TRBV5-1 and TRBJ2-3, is KAGVTQTPRYLIKTRGQQVTLSCSPISGHRSVSWYQQTPGQGLQFLFEYFSETQRNKGNFPGRFSGRQFSNSRSEMNVSTLELGDSALYLCASSTSAGGHTDTQYFGPGTRLTVL.

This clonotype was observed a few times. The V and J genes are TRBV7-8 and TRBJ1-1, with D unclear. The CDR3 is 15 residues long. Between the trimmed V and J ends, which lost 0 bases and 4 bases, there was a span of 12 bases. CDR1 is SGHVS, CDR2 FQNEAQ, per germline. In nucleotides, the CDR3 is TGTGCCAGCAGCTTAGCGGAGGGCCAAGGCACTGAAGCTTTCTTT. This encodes CASSLAEGQGTEAFF.

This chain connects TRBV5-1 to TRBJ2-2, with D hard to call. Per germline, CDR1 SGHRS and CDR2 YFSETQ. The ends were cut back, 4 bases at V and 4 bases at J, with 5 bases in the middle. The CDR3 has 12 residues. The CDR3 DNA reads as TGCGCCAGCAGCCGACTCACCGGGGAGCTGTTTTTT. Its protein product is CASSRLTGELFF.

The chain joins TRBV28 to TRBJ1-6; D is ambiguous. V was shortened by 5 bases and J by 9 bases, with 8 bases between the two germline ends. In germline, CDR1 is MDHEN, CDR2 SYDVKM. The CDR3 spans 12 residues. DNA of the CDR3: TGTGCCAGCAGTACCCCTTCTTCACCCCTCCACTTT. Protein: CASSTPSSPLHF.

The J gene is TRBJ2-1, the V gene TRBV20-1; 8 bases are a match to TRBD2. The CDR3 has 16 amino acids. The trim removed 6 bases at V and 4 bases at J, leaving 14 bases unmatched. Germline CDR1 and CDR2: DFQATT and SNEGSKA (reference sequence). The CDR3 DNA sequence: TGCAGTGCCCGACCTAGCGGGCTAGCGGAATACAATGAGCAGTTCTTC. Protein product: CSARPSGLAEYNEQFF.

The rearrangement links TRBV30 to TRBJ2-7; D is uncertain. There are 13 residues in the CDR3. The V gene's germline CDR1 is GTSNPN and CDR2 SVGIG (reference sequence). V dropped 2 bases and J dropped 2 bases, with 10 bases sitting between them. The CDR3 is CAWSSDITYEQYF. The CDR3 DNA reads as TGTGCCTGGAGTTCTGACATAACCTACGAGCAGTACTTC. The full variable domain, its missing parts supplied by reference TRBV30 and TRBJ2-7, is SQTIHQWPATLVQPVGSPLSLECTVEGTSNPNLYWYRQAAGRGLQLLFYSVGIGQISSEVPQNLSASRPQDRQFILSSKKLLLSDSGFYLCAWSSDITYEQYFGPGTRLTVT.

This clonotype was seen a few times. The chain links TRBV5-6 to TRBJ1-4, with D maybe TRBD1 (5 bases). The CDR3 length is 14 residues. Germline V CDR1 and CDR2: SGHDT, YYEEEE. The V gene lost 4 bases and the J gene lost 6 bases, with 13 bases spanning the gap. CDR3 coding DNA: TGTGCCAGCAGCCCCCCGGGGGGACATGAAAAACTGTTTTTT. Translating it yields CASSPPGGHEKLFF.

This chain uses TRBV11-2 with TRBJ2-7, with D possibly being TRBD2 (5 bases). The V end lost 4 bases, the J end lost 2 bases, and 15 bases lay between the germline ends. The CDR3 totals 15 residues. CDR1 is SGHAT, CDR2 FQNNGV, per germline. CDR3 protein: CASSSVPRGTYEQYF. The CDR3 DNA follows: TGTGCCAGCAGCTCAGTCCCACGGGGTACCTACGAGCAGTACTTC.

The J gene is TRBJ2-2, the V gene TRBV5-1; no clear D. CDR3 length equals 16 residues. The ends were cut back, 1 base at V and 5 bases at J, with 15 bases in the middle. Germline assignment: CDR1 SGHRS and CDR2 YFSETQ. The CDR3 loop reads CASSLQSSLGTGELFF. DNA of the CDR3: TGCGCCAGCAGCTTGCAATCAAGTCTAGGGACCGGGGAGCTGTTTTTT.